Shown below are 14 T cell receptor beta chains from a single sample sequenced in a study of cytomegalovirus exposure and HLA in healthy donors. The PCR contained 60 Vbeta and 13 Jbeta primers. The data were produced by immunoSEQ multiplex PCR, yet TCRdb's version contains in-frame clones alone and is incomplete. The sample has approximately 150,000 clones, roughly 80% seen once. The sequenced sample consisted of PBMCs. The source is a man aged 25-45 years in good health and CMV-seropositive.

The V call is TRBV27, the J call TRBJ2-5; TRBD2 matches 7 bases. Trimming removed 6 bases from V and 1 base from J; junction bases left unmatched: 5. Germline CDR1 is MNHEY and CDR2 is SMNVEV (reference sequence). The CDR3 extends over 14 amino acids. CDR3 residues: CASSFGGGQETQYF. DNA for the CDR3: TGTGCCAGCAGCTTCGGCGGGGGCCAAGAGACCCAGTACTTC.

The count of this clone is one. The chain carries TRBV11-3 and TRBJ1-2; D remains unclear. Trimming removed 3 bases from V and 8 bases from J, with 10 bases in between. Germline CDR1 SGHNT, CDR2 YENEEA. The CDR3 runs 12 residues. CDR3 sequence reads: CASSLRDRGYTF. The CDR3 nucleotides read TGTGCCAGCAGCTTGAGGGATCGGGGCTACACCTTC. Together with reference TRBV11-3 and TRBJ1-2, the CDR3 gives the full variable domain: EAGVVQSPRYKIIEKKQPVAFWCNPISGHNTLYWYLQNLGQGPELLIRYENEEAVDDSQLPKDRFSAERLKGVDSTLKIQPAELGDSAVYLCASSLRDRGYTFGSGTRLTVV.

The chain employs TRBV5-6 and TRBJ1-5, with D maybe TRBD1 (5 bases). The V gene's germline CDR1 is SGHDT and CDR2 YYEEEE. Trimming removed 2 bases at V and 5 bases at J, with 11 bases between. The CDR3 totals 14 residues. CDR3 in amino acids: CASSFLGEDQPQHF. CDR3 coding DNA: TGTGCCAGCAGCTTCCTAGGGGAAGATCAGCCCCAGCATTTT.

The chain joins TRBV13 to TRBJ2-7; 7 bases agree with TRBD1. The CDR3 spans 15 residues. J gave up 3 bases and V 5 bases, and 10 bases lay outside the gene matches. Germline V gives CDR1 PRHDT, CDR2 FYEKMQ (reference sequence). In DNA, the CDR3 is TGTGCCAGCAGCGCCGGGGCAGGGGGTAACTACGAGCAGTACTTC. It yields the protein CASSAGAGGNYEQYF.

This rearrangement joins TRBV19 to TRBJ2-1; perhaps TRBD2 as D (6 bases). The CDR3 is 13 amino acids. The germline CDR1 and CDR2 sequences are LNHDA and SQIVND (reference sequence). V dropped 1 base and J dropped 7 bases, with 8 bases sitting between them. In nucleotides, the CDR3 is TGTGCCAGTAGTATAGTAGGGAGGAATGAGCAGTTCTTC. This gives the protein CASSIVGRNEQFF.

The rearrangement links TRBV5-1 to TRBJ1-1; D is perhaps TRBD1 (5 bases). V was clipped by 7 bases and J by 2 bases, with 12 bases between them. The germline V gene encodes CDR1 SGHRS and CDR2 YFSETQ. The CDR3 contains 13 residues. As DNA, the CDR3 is TGCGCCAGCCGAACGGACATTAACACTGAAGCTTTCTTT. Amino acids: CASRTDINTEAFF.

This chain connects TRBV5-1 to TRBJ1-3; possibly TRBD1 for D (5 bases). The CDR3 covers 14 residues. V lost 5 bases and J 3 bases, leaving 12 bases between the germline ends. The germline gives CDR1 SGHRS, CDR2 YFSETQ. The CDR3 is CASRVQAFGNTIYF. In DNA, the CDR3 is TGCGCCAGCAGGGTACAGGCTTTTGGAAACACCATATATTTT.

Here the CDR3 reads CATEQGATGEQYF. The CDR3 DNA reads TGCGCCACGGAACAGGGGGCGACGGGCGAGCAGTACTTC. This chain joins TRBV10-2 and TRBJ2-7; 9 bases align to TRBD1. The CDR3 consists of 13 residues. Germline V CDR1 and CDR2: WSHSY, SAAADI. J was trimmed by 6 bases and V by 10 bases; bases with no gene match: 10.

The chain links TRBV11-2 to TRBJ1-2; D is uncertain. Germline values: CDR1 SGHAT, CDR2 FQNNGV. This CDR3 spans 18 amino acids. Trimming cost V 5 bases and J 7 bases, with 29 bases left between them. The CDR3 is CASSGVRDLTISNGGYTF. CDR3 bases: TGTGCCAGCAGCGGAGTCCGCGACTTGACTATATCCAACGGTGGCTACACCTTC.

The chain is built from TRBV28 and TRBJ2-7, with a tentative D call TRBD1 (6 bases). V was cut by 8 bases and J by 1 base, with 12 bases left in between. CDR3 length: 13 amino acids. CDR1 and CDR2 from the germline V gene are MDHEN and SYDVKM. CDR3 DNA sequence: TGTGCCAGCGGGGGCGGACCATCCTACGAGCAGTACTTC. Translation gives CASGGGPSYEQYF.

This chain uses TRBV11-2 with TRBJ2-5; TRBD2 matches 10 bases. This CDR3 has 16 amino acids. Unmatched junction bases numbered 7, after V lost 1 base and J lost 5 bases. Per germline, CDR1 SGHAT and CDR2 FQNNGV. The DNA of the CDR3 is TGTGCCAGCAGCTTAGGAGCGGGAGGGGGTATTGAGACCCAGTACTTC. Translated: CASSLGAGGGIETQYF.

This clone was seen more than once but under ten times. The CDR3 DNA follows: TGTGCCAGCAGTGACCTTAGCGGGACCTACAATGAGCAGTTCTTC. Translated: CASSDLSGTYNEQFF. This chain joins TRBV6-1 and TRBJ2-1, with 8 positions matching TRBD2. This CDR3 spans 15 amino acids. Losses at the gene ends were 3 bases for V and 2 bases for J; bases not matched to a gene: 3. Germline-derived CDR1 and CDR2 are MNHNS and SASEGT.

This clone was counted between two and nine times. CDR3 nucleotide sequence: TGTGCTAGTGGTTTAGATTCCGCAAGCCAGCCCCAGCATTTT. Protein sequence: CASGLDSASQPQHF. The chain joins TRBV12-5 to TRBJ1-5; D unclear. The V end was cut by 3 bases, the J end by 7 bases, with 13 bases between. CDR3 length: 14 amino acids. The germline gives CDR1 LGHNT, CDR2 FRNRAP.

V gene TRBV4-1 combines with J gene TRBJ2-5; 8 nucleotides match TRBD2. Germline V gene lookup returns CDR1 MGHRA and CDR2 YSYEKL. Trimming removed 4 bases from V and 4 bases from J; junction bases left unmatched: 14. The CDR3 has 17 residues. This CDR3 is CASSPEGGLGRGETQYF. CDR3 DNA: TGCGCCAGCAGCCCCGAAGGAGGACTCGGGAGGGGAGAGACCCAGTACTTC.